This is a list of T cell receptor beta chains from one sample in a study of blood T cell repertoires in COVID-19. Repertoires were generated with immunoSEQ multiplex PCR, while TCRdb's copy carries only in-frame clones and drops some. The table has about 230,000 clones, 85% to 90% seen once. The sequenced sample consisted of peripheral blood. These receptors came from a man between 50 and 59 years old with COVID-19, enrolled during active disease. Each CDR3 is given with its conserved first and last residue. The D gene is left open where the match is weak. Size tells how often a clone was seen (once, few, many) or the class of an expanded clone, and some rows leave it out.

j_call	d_call	clone_size	v_call	cdr3_aa	cdr3_nt
TRBJ1-2	-	-	TRBV6-5	CASSFLPPRPNYGYTF	TGTGCCAGCAGTTTCCTCCCCCCCAGGCCTAACTATGGCTACACCTTC
TRBJ2-2	TRBD2	-	TRBV18	CASSPQLAGNTGELFF	TGTGCCAGCTCACCACAGCTAGCGGGGAACACCGGGGAGCTGTTTTTT
TRBJ2-7	-	-	TRBV27	CASRPGLTSYEQYF	TGTGCCAGCAGACCGGGACTGACCTCCTACGAGCAGTACTTC
TRBJ2-7	-	-	TRBV5-1	CASSYTGAGVGEQYF	TGCGCCAGCAGCTACACAGGAGCAGGGGTGGGTGAGCAGTACTTC
TRBJ2-1	TRBD1	-	TRBV18	CASSPPVQGAGEQFF	TGTGCCAGCTCACCACCGGTTCAGGGGGCGGGCGAGCAGTTCTTC
TRBJ2-2	-	-	TRBV7-9	CASSVRTSTGELFF	TGTGCCAGCAGCGTACGAACAAGCACCGGGGAGCTGTTTTTT
TRBJ1-1	TRBD1	-	TRBV28	CASIEGQVAVNTEAFF	TGTGCCAGCATTGAGGGACAGGTCGCCGTGAACACTGAAGCTTTCTTT
TRBJ2-6	-	once	TRBV7-8	CASSLVTGSGANVLTF	TGTGCCAGCAGCTTAGTCACAGGGAGTGGGGCCAACGTCCTGACTTTC
TRBJ1-1	TRBD1	-	TRBV7-9	CASSQGQSYNTEAFF	TGTGCCAGCAGCCAGGGACAGTCGTACAACACTGAAGCTTTCTTT
TRBJ1-2	-	-	TRBV6-5	CASRDRANYGYTF	TGTGCCAGCAGGGACAGAGCTAACTATGGCTACACCTTC
TRBJ1-2	-	-	TRBV12-3/TRBV12-4	CASSLEGHGYTF	TGTGCCAGCAGTTTGGAGGGACATGGCTACACCTTC
TRBJ2-7	TRBD1	few	TRBV5-4	CASRIIGQGAYEQYF	TGTGCCAGCAGGATAATCGGACAGGGGGCCTACGAGCAGTACTTC
TRBJ1-1	-	-	TRBV7-9	CASSSSQTKMNTEAFF	TGTGCCAGCAGCTCCTCTCAGACTAAGATGAACACTGAAGCTTTCTTT
TRBJ1-4	-	-	TRBV6-6	CASSRTQATNEKLFF	TGTGCCAGCAGCCGAACTCAAGCAACTAATGAAAAACTGTTTTTT
TRBJ1-1	-	-	TRBV6-5	CASSSAGVSEAFF	TGTGCCAGCAGTTCAGCAGGGGTATCTGAAGCTTTCTTT
TRBJ2-1	TRBD2	-	TRBV14	CASSRRLAGGWGQFF	TGTGCCAGCAGCCGACGACTAGCGGGAGGTTGGGGGCAGTTCTTC
TRBJ2-1	-	-	TRBV2	CASRSGNYNEQFF	TGTGCCAGCAGATCGGGGAATTACAATGAGCAGTTCTTC
TRBJ2-1	TRBD2	-	TRBV18	CASSLPGLAHNEQFF	TGTGCCAGCTCACTACCGGGACTAGCTCACAATGAGCAGTTCTTC
TRBJ2-5	TRBD1	-	TRBV11-3	CASSSKGTGLETQYF	TGTGCCAGCAGCTCGAAGGGGACAGGGCTAGAGACCCAGTACTTC
TRBJ2-1	-	-	TRBV27	CASSLSGSLGPSNEQFF	TGTGCCAGCAGTTTATCGGGCAGCTTAGGCCCCTCTAATGAGCAGTTCTTC
TRBJ2-3	TRBD2	-	TRBV24-1	CATSDPKRDLTDTQYF	TGTGCCACCAGTGACCCTAAGCGGGACCTTACAGATACGCAGTATTTT
TRBJ2-7	-	-	TRBV29-1	CSCSGPRYEQYF	TGCAGCTGTAGCGGTCCCAGGTACGAGCAGTACTTC
TRBJ2-1	-	-	TRBV24-1	CATSWSGRYNEQFF	TGTGCCACCAGTTGGTCAGGGAGGTACAATGAGCAGTTCTTC
TRBJ2-1	-	-	TRBV19	CASSSLGREQFF	TGTGCCAGTAGCTCCTTAGGCAGGGAGCAGTTCTTC
TRBJ2-7	TRBD1	-	TRBV13	CASSRDRGLNEQYF	TGTGCCAGCAGCCGGGACAGGGGGCTGAACGAGCAGTACTTC
TRBJ2-7	-	-	TRBV7-8	CASTFTPQTPYEQYF	TGTGCCAGCACCTTCACACCCCAAACCCCCTACGAGCAGTACTTC
TRBJ1-5	TRBD1	few	TRBV19	CATKKGAGNQPQHF	TGTGCCACCAAGAAGGGGGCCGGGAATCAGCCCCAGCATTTT
TRBJ1-1	TRBD1	few	TRBV3-1/TRBV3-2	CASSQEAGGQTEAFF	TGTGCCAGCAGCCAAGAGGCAGGGGGTCAGACTGAAGCTTTCTTT
TRBJ1-1	TRBD1	-	TRBV14	CASSYPGQGRAFF	TGTGCCAGCAGCTATCCGGGACAGGGGAGAGCTTTCTTT
TRBJ1-1	-	-	TRBV4-3	CASSQDRGRTEAFF	TGCGCCAGCAGCCAAGACAGGGGAAGGACTGAAGCTTTCTTT
TRBJ2-1	-	many	TRBV5-4	CASSTVGTRYNEQFF	TGTGCCAGCAGCACGGTGGGGACTCGCTACAATGAGCAGTTCTTC
TRBJ2-7	TRBD1	-	TRBV15	CATSRDLTGGRNEQYF	TGTGCCACCAGCAGAGATCTGACAGGGGGCAGGAACGAGCAGTACTTC
TRBJ2-5	TRBD1	-	TRBV28	CASSLVTGAVQETQYF	TGTGCCAGCAGTTTAGTAACAGGGGCCGTCCAAGAGACCCAGTACTTC
TRBJ2-7	-	-	TRBV2	CASSLTSYEQYF	TGTGCCAGCAGCCTAACCTCCTACGAGCAGTACTTC
TRBJ2-2	TRBD2	-	TRBV4-1	CASSPGLAGPGGELFF	TGCGCCAGCAGCCCAGGCCTAGCGGGGCCCGGGGGGGAGCTGTTTTTT
TRBJ2-5	TRBD2	-	TRBV5-1	CASSSGGQETQYF	TGCGCCAGCAGCTCGGGGGGCCAAGAGACCCAGTACTTC
TRBJ1-2	TRBD1	-	TRBV12-5	CASGPGQSPRSGYTF	TGTGCTAGTGGTCCGGGACAGTCACCCCGCTCTGGCTACACCTTC
TRBJ1-5	-	-	TRBV18	CASSPPGNRRPQHF	TGTGCCAGCTCACCGCCGGGAAATCGACGGCCCCAGCATTTT
TRBJ2-1	-	-	TRBV19	CATGSGRDNEQFF	TGTGCCACCGGGTCGGGTCGGGACAATGAGCAGTTCTTC
TRBJ1-6	TRBD1	-	TRBV28	CASSFPLGTGDNSPLHF	TGTGCCAGCAGTTTCCCCCTAGGGACAGGGGATAATTCACCCCTCCACTTT
TRBJ1-3	TRBD1	once	TRBV9	CASSAGTGLGNTIYF	TGTGCCAGCAGCGCCGGGACAGGGCTCGGAAACACCATATATTTT
TRBJ1-5	-	-	TRBV7-9	CASAGEDQPQHF	TGTGCCAGCGCGGGGGAGGATCAGCCCCAGCATTTT
TRBJ2-2	-	-	TRBV5-1	CASGSNSGNTGELFF	TGCGCCAGCGGGAGTAATAGCGGGAACACCGGGGAGCTGTTTTTT
TRBJ2-5	-	once	TRBV5-4	CASSGRQGPLQETQYF	TGTGCCAGCAGCGGAAGGCAGGGCCCCCTTCAAGAGACCCAGTACTTC
TRBJ2-3	-	-	TRBV27	CASSSHGVDTQYF	TGTGCCAGCAGTTCCCACGGGGTAGATACGCAGTATTTT
TRBJ2-3	TRBD2	-	TRBV2	CASSRASGSGDTQYF	TGTGCCAGCAGTCGGGCTAGCGGGAGTGGAGATACGCAGTATTTT
TRBJ1-5	-	-	TRBV28	CASSFDITNNQPQHF	TGTGCCAGCAGTTTCGACATTACGAACAATCAGCCCCAGCATTTT
TRBJ2-2	TRBD1	-	TRBV29-1	CSVGQGYTGELFF	TGCAGCGTGGGACAGGGGTACACCGGGGAGCTGTTTTTT
TRBJ1-5	-	-	TRBV7-9	CASSLTENQPQHF	TGTGCCAGCAGCTTAACAGAAAATCAGCCCCAGCATTTT
TRBJ2-1	-	-	TRBV2	CASTWGDNEQFF	TGTGCCAGCACTTGGGGGGACAATGAGCAGTTCTTC
TRBJ1-1	TRBD1	-	TRBV19	CASRGQTNTEAFF	TGTGCCAGTAGGGGACAGACGAACACTGAAGCTTTCTTT